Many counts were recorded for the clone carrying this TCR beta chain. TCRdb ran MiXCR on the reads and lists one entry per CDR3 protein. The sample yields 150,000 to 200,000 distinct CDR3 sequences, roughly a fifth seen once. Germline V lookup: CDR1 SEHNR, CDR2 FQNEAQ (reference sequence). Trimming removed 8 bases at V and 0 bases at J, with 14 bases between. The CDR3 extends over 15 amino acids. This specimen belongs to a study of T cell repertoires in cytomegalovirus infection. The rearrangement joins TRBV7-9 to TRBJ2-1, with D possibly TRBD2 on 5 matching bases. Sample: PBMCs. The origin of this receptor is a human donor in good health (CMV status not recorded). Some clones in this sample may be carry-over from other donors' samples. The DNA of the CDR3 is TGTGCCAGCCAGGATTTCCGGGGCTCCTACAATGAGCAGTTCTTC. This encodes CASQDFRGSYNEQFF.